The rows below give T cell receptor beta chains drawn from one sample of a study of beta chain features in type 1 diabetes. The repertoire was sequenced with immunoSEQ multiplex PCR; TCRdb's copy has only in-frame clones and lacks some. Altogether 300,000 to 400,000 clones are present, roughly 9.6% being singletons, with the ten largest covering 0.015% to 0.02%. Sequencing was carried out using naive CD4+ T cells from blood. The receptors shown here come from a young woman in good health. The conserved cysteine and the conserved F or W are not part of the CDR3 here. Each record gives: CDR3 protein, V gene, J gene.

ASSLIRTGGYEQY	TRBV11-2	TRBJ2-7
AWSVSGPQH	TRBV30	TRBJ1-5
ASSHTDRDYNEQF	TRBV4-1	TRBJ2-1
ASSLVLAYEQF	TRBV7-9	TRBJ2-1
ASSNPGTGGNYGYT	TRBV19	TRBJ1-2
ASSQYYEQY	TRBV28	TRBJ2-7
ASSPRGRKAQPQH	TRBV7-6	TRBJ1-5
SDRTSDGTDTQY	TRBV29-1	TRBJ2-3
ASSSGDNSAGNTIY	TRBV5-1	TRBJ1-3
ASSFPGSSYEQY	TRBV28	TRBJ2-7
ASSQGTSGKETQY	TRBV7-9	TRBJ2-5
ASSHTRVNEQF	TRBV7-2	TRBJ2-1
AWSGGQRYEQY	TRBV30	TRBJ2-7
AGTGNSNQPQH	TRBV21-1	TRBJ1-5
ASSLRLTTDTQY	TRBV7-2	TRBJ2-3
ASSLEGGRADTQY	TRBV5-1	TRBJ2-3
ASSMVEEETQY	TRBV19	TRBJ2-5
ASSLEGGARSYNEQF	TRBV5-4	TRBJ2-1
ASTVRDRAYNEQF	TRBV21-1	TRBJ2-1
AWSVNSGGYT	TRBV30	TRBJ1-2
ASSQDIGGRGQPQH	TRBV4-2	TRBJ1-5
ASMKADRDGEQY	TRBV19	TRBJ2-7
ASSLTPGLAGTTDTQY	TRBV7-3	TRBJ2-3
ASSYRGLWYEQY	TRBV19	TRBJ2-7
ASSIGGAQETQY	TRBV19	TRBJ2-5
ASSAYGYT	TRBV28	TRBJ1-2
ASSAGDYEQY	TRBV6-5	TRBJ2-7
ASSQVFKDRGSNTEAF	TRBV4-3	TRBJ1-1
ASSLGLAADTQY	TRBV7-9	TRBJ2-3
ASSHRGVEWNEQF	TRBV27	TRBJ2-1
ASSPGQGTQLYNEQF	TRBV9	TRBJ2-1
ASSQSDSTPAF	TRBV23-1	TRBJ1-1
ASSTRQGGVTDTQY	TRBV7-9	TRBJ2-3
ASFLVPLAANTGELF	TRBV7-3	TRBJ2-2
ASSQVGRGEQY	TRBV4-3	TRBJ2-7
ASSLAGVQEKLF	TRBV2	TRBJ1-4
ASSRPGVLTDTQY	TRBV7-8	TRBJ2-3
ATADDGLAGSRQY	TRBV7-3	TRBJ2-7
ASSPQGTDTEAF	TRBV5-1	TRBJ1-1
AWSGQGVETQY	TRBV30	TRBJ2-5
ASSLSTSGAEYEQY	TRBV7-3	TRBJ2-7
AISDGQGATTGANVLT	TRBV10-3	TRBJ2-6
ASSIPPTLAGGGYNEQF	TRBV19	TRBJ2-1
ASSSTGEEQY	TRBV27	TRBJ2-7
ASSPYRDGTDTQY	TRBV18	TRBJ2-3
ASSFWGQGTEAF	TRBV7-9	TRBJ1-1
ASTRGAENTEAF	TRBV5-1	TRBJ1-1
ASSSVTGYLYEQY	TRBV11-2	TRBJ2-7
ASSQEAEQY	TRBV4-2	TRBJ2-7
ASSLIAGDPDNEQF	TRBV7-6	TRBJ2-1
ASKGGSVYEQY	TRBV6-6	TRBJ2-7
AWSVYGLGANQPQH	TRBV30	TRBJ1-5
SVAPDRSSGNTIY	TRBV29-1	TRBJ1-3
ASGRGGLVYEQY	TRBV11-1	TRBJ2-7
ASSYIGQGAQETQY	TRBV5-6	TRBJ2-5
ASSPILGSSYNEQF	TRBV7-9	TRBJ2-1